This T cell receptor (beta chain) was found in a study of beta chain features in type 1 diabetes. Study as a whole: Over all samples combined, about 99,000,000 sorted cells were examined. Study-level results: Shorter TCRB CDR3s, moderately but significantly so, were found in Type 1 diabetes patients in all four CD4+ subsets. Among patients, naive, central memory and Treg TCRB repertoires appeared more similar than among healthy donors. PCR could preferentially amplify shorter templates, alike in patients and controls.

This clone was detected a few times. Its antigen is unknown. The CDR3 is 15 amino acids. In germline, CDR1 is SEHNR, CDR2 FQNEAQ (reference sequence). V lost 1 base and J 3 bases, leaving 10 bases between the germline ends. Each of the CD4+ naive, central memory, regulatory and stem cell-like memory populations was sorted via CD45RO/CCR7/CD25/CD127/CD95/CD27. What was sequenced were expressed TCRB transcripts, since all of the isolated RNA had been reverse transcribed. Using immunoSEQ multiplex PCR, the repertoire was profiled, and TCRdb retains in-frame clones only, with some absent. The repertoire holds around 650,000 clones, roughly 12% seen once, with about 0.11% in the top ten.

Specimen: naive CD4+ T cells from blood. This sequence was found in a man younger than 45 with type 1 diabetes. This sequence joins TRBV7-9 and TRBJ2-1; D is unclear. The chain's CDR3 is CASSLGGANYNEQFF. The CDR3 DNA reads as TGTGCCAGCAGCTTAGGAGGTGCTAACTACAATGAGCAGTTCTTC.